The 13 T cell receptor beta chains below were found in one sample sequenced in a study of T cell responses to AZD1222 COVID-19 vaccine (dated by TCRdb to about 2021). Library preparation employed the immunoSEQ multiplex PCR assay. TCRdb provides this immuneACCESS table in a form limited to in-frame rearrangements. Some clones are lacking; in checked studies, under half of them reflect an unresolved V gene, and why the rest are absent is not known. The sample table lists about 130,000 clones, over 80% of them with a count of one. The ten largest clones add up to approximately 7% of the sample. Reading the label with the study, this specimen's time point is: about 28 days (+/-7) after the second vaccine dose. The specimen was peripheral blood, collected 28 days after the second AZD1222 dose. Receptors were obtained from an adult who received the AZD1222 COVID-19 vaccine.

The V and J genes are TRBV19 and TRBJ1-5; 7 bases map to TRBD1. Per germline, CDR1 LNHDA and CDR2 SQIVND (reference sequence). CDR3 size: 14 residues. V lost 6 bases to trimming and J lost 5 bases; unmatched junction nucleotides: 7. This chain's CDR3 is CASSTTGYHQPQHF. In DNA form, the CDR3 reads TGTGCCAGTAGCACGACAGGGTATCATCAGCCCCAGCATTTT.

The chain combines TRBV18 with TRBJ1-2, with unresolved D. This CDR3 region has 15 residues. Looked up from germline, CDR1 is KGHSH and CDR2 is LQKENI. Trimming removed 2 bases at V and 0 bases at J, with 10 bases between. CDR3 DNA sequence: TGTGCCAGCTCACCATACGAGGGAGCTAACTATGGCTACACCTTC. Protein sequence: CASSPYEGANYGYTF.

J is TRBJ1-5 and V is TRBV10-1; D uncertain. Germline lookup yields CDR1 WNHNN and CDR2 SYGVQD (reference sequence). The CDR3 has 18 amino acids. Trimming took off 5 bases at V and 2 bases at J, with 22 bases between the two ends. The CDR3 DNA follows: TGCGCCAGCAGTCGGTCGGCGGGGTGTAATAAGGGCAATCAGCCCCAGCATTTT. Amino acid sequence: CASSRSAGCNKGNQPQHF.

This clone showed up just once. V usage is TRBV5-4 and J usage is TRBJ1-6; 8 bases agree with TRBD1. This CDR3 comprises 14 residues. Trimming at V came to 2 bases and at J to 10 bases, leaving 5 bases not matched to a gene. The germline CDR1 and CDR2 sequences are SGHNT and YYREEE (reference sequence). CDR3 coding DNA: TGTGCCAGCAGCTTCGACAGGGGAGGATCACCCCTCCACTTT. Its translation is CASSFDRGGSPLHF.

The chain couples TRBV19 to TRBJ2-3, with TRBD2 identical over 12 bases. CDR3 length: 17 amino acids. The trim removed 5 bases at V and 6 bases at J, leaving 12 bases unmatched. Looked up from germline, CDR1 is LNHDA and CDR2 is SQIVND (reference sequence). CDR3 amino acids: CASSSRPGLAGPDTQYF. In DNA, the CDR3 is TGTGCCAGTAGTTCAAGACCGGGACTAGCGGGTCCGGATACGCAGTATTTT.

V usage is TRBV7-2 and J usage is TRBJ1-5; D may be TRBD1 (5 bases). Germline lookup yields CDR1 SGHTA and CDR2 FQGNSA. CDR3 length equals 14 residues. The V end lost 5 bases, the J end lost 1 base, and 9 bases lay between the germline ends. The CDR3 sequence: CASSTQGSNQPQHF. The CDR3 coding sequence is TGTGCCAGCAGCACTCAGGGAAGCAATCAGCCCCAGCATTTT. The entire variable domain, with the rest obtained from reference TRBV7-2 and TRBJ1-5, is as follows: GAGVSQSPSNKVTEKGKDVELRCDPISGHTALYWYRQSLGQGLEFLIYFQGNSAPDKSGLPSDRFSAERTGGSVSTLTIQRTQQEDSAVYLCASSTQGSNQPQHFGDGTRLSIL.

This chain uses TRBV27 with TRBJ2-5; 16 nucleotides line up with TRBD2. Germline values: CDR1 MNHEY, CDR2 SMNVEV (reference sequence). With V trimmed by 4 bases and J by 1 base, 6 bases remained unmatched. The CDR3 consists of 18 residues. The CDR3 here is CASSWGLAGGDPQETQYF. The CDR3 DNA is TGTGCCAGCAGTTGGGGACTAGCGGGGGGGGATCCCCAAGAGACCCAGTACTTC.

The chain has TRBV5-1 and TRBJ2-1; no clear D. The CDR3 is 16 amino acids. V lost 0 bases to trimming and J lost 4 bases, with 14 bases between them. The germline V gene has CDR1 SGHRS and CDR2 YFSETQ. CDR3 in amino acids: CASSLVGNKDYNEQFF. DNA of the CDR3: TGCGCCAGCAGCTTGGTAGGCAATAAGGATTACAATGAGCAGTTCTTC.

The chain uses TRBV5-6 and TRBJ1-4; D uncertain. V was pared by 5 bases and J by 0 bases, with 20 bases between. The V gene's germline CDR1 is SGHDT and CDR2 YYEEEE. The CDR3 contains 18 residues. DNA of the CDR3: TGTGCCAGCAGTTCCTCGGACTCCCTCGTTGCAACTAATGAAAAACTGTTTTTT. Amino acid sequence: CASSSSDSLVATNEKLFF.

The CDR3 DNA follows: TGTGCCAGCAGCCGCATGTCTGGGGGGGAGACCCAGTACTTC. It translates to CASSRMSGGETQYF. The J gene is TRBJ2-5, the V gene TRBV5-4; D is possibly TRBD2 (6 bases). The length of the CDR3 is 14 residues. Germline V CDR1 and CDR2: SGHNT, YYREEE (reference sequence). V lost 4 bases and J lost 5, with 15 bases in between.

This chain connects TRBV12-3 or TRBV12-4 to TRBJ1-5; D uncertain. V lost 3 bases, J lost 9 bases, and 12 bases lay in between. This CDR3 region has 13 residues. This chain's CDR3 is CASSFEGLGPQHF. The CDR3 DNA sequence: TGTGCCAGCAGTTTCGAGGGATTGGGGCCCCAGCATTTT.

The chain couples TRBV28 to TRBJ2-2; maybe TRBD2 (6 bases). The CDR3 consists of 15 residues. Between the trimmed V and J ends, which lost 11 bases and 9 bases, there was a span of 25 bases. Germline V gene sequence: CDR1 MDHEN, CDR2 SYDVKM. CDR3 protein: CALAAGRDEARELFF. The CDR3, as DNA: TGTGCCCTGGCGGCTGGGCGGGACGAGGCCAGGGAGCTGTTTTTT.

The J gene is TRBJ2-1, the V gene TRBV9; 8 bases are a match to TRBD2. Trimming cost V 3 bases and J 3 bases; bases outside gene matches: 5. In germline, CDR1 is SGDLS, CDR2 YYNGEE. CDR3 size: 15 residues. The CDR3, as DNA: TGTGCCAGCAGCGGTAGCGGGGACTACTACAATGAGCAGTTCTTC. As protein: CASSGSGDYYNEQFF.